Here is one T cell receptor beta chain with its context. What it binds is unknown. This table comes from immunoSEQ multiplex PCR, and its TCRdb copy is limited to in-frame clones, with some not included. The table includes about 44,000 clones, 79% detected once. This specimen comes from a study of memory CD4+ T cells and cytomegalovirus serostatus. Study in general: Of the healthy Belgian adults, 8 to 10 were CMV seropositive and 20 to 30 seronegative.

Study observations and caveats: Suggested: most of the CMV-linked TCR signature lies in CD4+ memory cells.

Germline V lookup: CDR1 MDHEN, CDR2 SYDVKM. Trimming shortened V by 7 bases and J by 4 bases, and 14 bases separated the two germline ends. The CDR3 consists of 14 residues. The sort gate was single viable CD3+CD4+CD8-CD45RO+ cells for memory CD4+ T cells. CMV serostatus came from serum IgG against pp150, pp28, p38, p52. CD4+ T cells were isolated by positive magnetic selection. This sequence originates from an adult in good health and CMV-seronegative. The rearrangement uses TRBV28 and TRBJ2-1, with TRBD1 as a possible D gene (5 bases). The sequencing sample was made of memory CD4+ T cells from blood. CDR3 coding DNA: TGTGCCAGCAACCTTCAGGGCCTTTACAATGAGCAGTTCTTC. Encoded protein: CASNLQGLYNEQFF. Using reference TRBV28 and TRBJ2-1 for the parts outside the CDR3, the full variable domain is DVKVTQSSRYLVKRTGEKVFLECVQDMDHENMFWYRQDPGLGLRLIYFSYDVKMKEKGDIPEGYSVSREKKERFSLILESASTNQTSMYLCASNLQGLYNEQFFGPGTRLTVL.